The clone carrying this T cell receptor beta chain was seen more than once but under ten times. The table came from immunoSEQ multiplex PCR; TCRdb's copy has only in-frame clones and leaves some out. The sample contains 190,000 or so clones, approximately 84% of which appear only once. These data come from a study of blood T cell repertoires in COVID-19. Study-wide context: COVID-19 samples collected from the United States, Italy and Spain covered acute and convalescent phases. T cells, B-cell-depleted T cells, or PBMCs provided the cDNA or gDNA that served as material.

Membership in each cohort depended on participant-reported clinical history. Cohort 3 recovery required two negative PCRs, clearance, or symptom resolution. CDR3 length: 12 residues. Germline-derived CDR1 and CDR2 are SGHVS and FQNEAQ. With 6 bases removed from V and 9 bases from J, the gap between germline ends came to 12 bases. The TCR originated in a man aged 35 to 55 who had recovered from COVID-19. The rearrangement uses TRBV7-8 and TRBJ2-1; D ambiguous. The specimen sequenced was PBMCs or T cells enriched from blood (not recorded which). The CDR3 DNA follows: TGTGCCAGCAGGACCTCATGGAGTGAGCAGTTCTTC. Amino acid sequence: CASRTSWSEQFF.